The T cell receptor (beta chain) described here comes from a study of shared clonotypes between healthy human individuals. Study-level findings and limits: Roughly 4.6% of naive CD4 clonotypes were common to a handful of donors. A limitation of the genetic and exposure-history diversity represented arose from few donors. Sharing of clonotypes among donors was expected to vary with sequencing depth.

Only in-frame clones appear in the TCRdb table, and some are missing; sequencing was by immunoSEQ multiplex PCR. The sample lists approximately 500,000 clones; 96% were seen once. In the case of this clone: Its antigen is still unknown.

The CDR3 is 15 residues long. From germline, CDR1 is MNHNY and CDR2 SVGAGI (reference sequence). With 8 bases removed from V and 6 bases from J, the gap between germline ends came to 21 bases. The sequenced material came from naive CD4+ T cells sorted from blood. Documented subset: CD45RA+ positively selected. The chain has TRBV6-6 and TRBJ2-3, with a possible D match to TRBD2 (7 bases). The source is a woman in her 30s in good health. The CDR3 loop is CASGMGGQLSDTQYF. CDR3 nucleotide sequence: TGTGCCAGCGGCATGGGGGGGCAGTTATCGGATACGCAGTATTTT.